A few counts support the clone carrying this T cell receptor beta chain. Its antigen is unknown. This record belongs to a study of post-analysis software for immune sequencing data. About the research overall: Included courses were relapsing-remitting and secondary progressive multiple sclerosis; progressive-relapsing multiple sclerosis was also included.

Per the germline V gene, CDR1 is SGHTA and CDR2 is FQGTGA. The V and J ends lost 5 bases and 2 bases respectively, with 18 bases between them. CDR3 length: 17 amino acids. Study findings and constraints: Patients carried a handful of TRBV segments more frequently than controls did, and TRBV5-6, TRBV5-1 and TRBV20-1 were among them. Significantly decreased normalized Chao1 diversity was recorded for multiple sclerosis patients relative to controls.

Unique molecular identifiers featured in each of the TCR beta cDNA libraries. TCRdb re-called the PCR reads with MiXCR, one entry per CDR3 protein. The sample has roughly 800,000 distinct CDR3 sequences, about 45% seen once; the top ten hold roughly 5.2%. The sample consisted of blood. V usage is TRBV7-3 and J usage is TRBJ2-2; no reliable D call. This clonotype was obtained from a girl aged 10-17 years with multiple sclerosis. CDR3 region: CASSPQPVLLNTGELFF. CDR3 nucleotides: TGTGCCAGCAGCCCCCAGCCGGTACTATTAAACACCGGGGAGCTGTTTTTT.